This is a list of T cell receptor beta chains from one sample in a study of shared clonotypes between healthy human individuals. Clones were sequenced by immunoSEQ multiplex PCR, and TCRdb holds only the in-frame ones, with some missing. The table shows some 1,600,000 clones, with nearly 99% occurring only once. The sequenced material came from naive CD4+ T cells sorted from blood. The source is a young man in good health. The CDR3 runs from the conserved cysteine through the conserved F or W. A D gene is named only where the DNA matches it firmly. Clone size is shown for a subset of rows, as once, few, many or a class of expanded clone.

>-|TRBV30|TRBJ2-3|-
CAWSVRLVGTDTQYF
TGTGCCTGGAGTGTACGCCTAGTTGGCACAGATACGCAGTATTTT
>-|TRBV7-2|TRBJ2-3|TRBD2
CASSPGTSEIKDRNTQYF
TGTGCCAGCAGCCCAGGGACTAGCGAGATTAAAGATCGGAATACGCAGTATTTT
>few|TRBV29-1|TRBJ1-1|-
CSVGRNTEAFF
TGCAGCGTTGGACGGAACACTGAAGCTTTCTTT
>-|TRBV2|TRBJ1-4|-
CARGQLGEKLFF
TGTGCCAGGGGACAACTGGGCGAAAAACTGTTTTTT
>-|TRBV2|TRBJ2-1|-
CASSVGGGSNYNEQFF
TGTGCCAGCAGTGTAGGAGGGGGGTCTAACTACAATGAGCAGTTCTTC
>-|TRBV11-2|TRBJ1-4|-
CASSPGPATNEKLFF
TGTGCCAGCAGCCCCGGGCCTGCAACTAATGAAAAACTGTTTTTT
>-|TRBV2|TRBJ2-1|-
CASSGSSTDNEQFF
TGTGCCAGCAGTGGGAGTAGCACGGACAATGAGCAGTTCTTC
>-|TRBV29-1|TRBJ2-3|-
CSVDTGTALSTDTQYF
TGCAGCGTTGACACCGGGACGGCCCTAAGCACAGATACGCAGTATTTT
>once|TRBV18|TRBJ1-1|-
CASSPYWGTEAFF
TGTGCCAGCTCACCTTATTGGGGCACTGAAGCTTTCTTT
>-|TRBV5-8|TRBJ2-1|-
CASSLKGNNNNEQFF
TGTGCCAGCAGCTTAAAGGGTAACAACAACAATGAGCAGTTCTTC
>-|TRBV14|TRBJ2-1|-
CASSQELVQFF
TGTGCCAGCAGCCAAGAATTAGTGCAGTTCTTC
>-|TRBV9|TRBJ1-4|-
CASSVDGRRASREKLFF
TGTGCCAGCAGCGTCGACGGAAGACGGGCCTCAAGAGAAAAACTGTTTTTT
>-|TRBV9|TRBJ2-3|-
CASSVSSGGTDTQYF
TGTGCCAGCAGCGTATCCAGTGGGGGCACAGATACGCAGTATTTT
>-|TRBV2|TRBJ1-1|-
CASKGVRDTEAFF
TGTGCCAGCAAGGGAGTCAGGGATACTGAAGCTTTCTTT
>-|TRBV6-6|TRBJ1-2|TRBD1
CASSSPTGGGYGYTF
TGTGCCAGCAGTTCCCCCACAGGGGGTGGGTATGGCTACACCTTC
>-|TRBV11-3|TRBJ2-1|TRBD1
CASSARQGYNEQFF
TGTGCCAGCAGCGCCCGACAGGGGTATAATGAGCAGTTCTTC
>-|TRBV5-1|TRBJ2-1|TRBD2
CASSLQGLAGLEQFF
TGCGCCAGCAGCTTGCAGGGACTAGCGGGCCTTGAGCAGTTCTTC
>-|TRBV4-3|TRBJ2-3|TRBD1
CASSQFRAGGSTDTQYF
TGCGCCAGCAGCCAATTTCGAGCAGGGGGAAGCACAGATACGCAGTATTTT
>-|TRBV5-8|TRBJ2-7|TRBD2
CASSLADTGTSYEQYF
TGTGCCAGCAGCTTGGCCGATACCGGGACTAGCTACGAGCAGTACTTC
>-|TRBV7-2|TRBJ2-5|TRBD2
CASSLGRAGGPQETQYF
TGTGCCAGCAGCTTAGGGCGAGCGGGAGGCCCCCAAGAGACCCAGTACTTC
>-|TRBV21-1|TRBJ2-4|-
CASSSRDKDIQYF
TGTGCCAGCAGCTCCCGGGACAAAGACATTCAGTACTTC
>-|TRBV28|TRBJ2-7|TRBD1
CASRPWDSQHIYEQYF
TGTGCCAGCAGACCCTGGGACAGCCAACACATCTACGAGCAGTACTTC
>-|TRBV10-2|TRBJ2-1|TRBD1
CASSLTGVYNSEQFF
TGCGCCAGCAGTCTAACAGGGGTATACAATAGTGAGCAGTTCTTC
>-|TRBV7-6|TRBJ2-6|-
CASSPTGTWSFGANVLTF
TGTGCCAGCAGCCCAACCGGGACGTGGTCATTTGGGGCCAACGTCCTGACTTTC
>-|TRBV2|TRBJ2-5|-
CASSAEVQETQYF
TGTGCCAGCAGTGCCGAAGTACAGGAGACCCAGTACTTC
>-|TRBV5-1|TRBJ1-1|-
CASSQGGGDNTEAFF
TGCGCCAGCAGCCAGGGCGGGGGAGATAACACTGAAGCTTTCTTT
>-|TRBV7-9|TRBJ2-2|-
CASSSVNTGELFF
TGTGCCAGCAGCTCTGTGAACACCGGGGAGCTGTTTTTT
>-|TRBV7-8|TRBJ2-7|TRBD2
CASSFRLAGSYEQYF
TGTGCCAGCAGCTTTAGACTAGCGGGATCCTACGAGCAGTACTTC
>-|TRBV15|TRBJ1-3|-
CATSRVAGFPLSHGNTIYF
TGTGCCACCAGCAGAGTGGCGGGGTTCCCACTCTCTCATGGAAACACCATATATTTT
>-|TRBV7-2|TRBJ2-5|-
CASSLTQWGETQYF
TGTGCCAGCAGCTTAACGCAGTGGGGGGAGACCCAGTACTTC
>-|TRBV7-2|TRBJ2-7|-
CASTKGGSSYEQYF
TGTGCCAGCACCAAAGGGGGGAGCTCCTACGAGCAGTACTTC
>-|TRBV28|TRBJ2-7|TRBD2
CASSLRAGGPYEQYF
TGTGCCAGCAGTTTACGGGCGGGAGGGCCCTACGAGCAGTACTTC
>once|TRBV29-1|TRBJ2-5|-
CSVLISGETQYF
TGCAGCGTTCTTATCTCGGGAGAGACCCAGTACTTC
>-|TRBV11-2|TRBJ1-5|-
CASSLVGGPNQPQHF
TGTGCCAGCAGCTTAGTGGGGGGCCCCAATCAGCCCCAGCATTTT
>-|TRBV7-6|TRBJ2-2|-
CASSLSHTVTGELFF
TGTGCCAGCAGCCTTAGCCATACAGTTACCGGGGAGCTGTTTTTT
>-|TRBV2|TRBJ2-3|-
CASSDLARPVTDTQYF
TGTGCCAGCAGTGATTTAGCGCGTCCTGTCACAGATACGCAGTATTTT
>-|TRBV18|TRBJ2-1|TRBD2
CASSPAGGNEQFF
TGTGCCAGCTCACCCGCGGGAGGCAATGAGCAGTTCTTC
>-|TRBV11-3|TRBJ2-1|TRBD2
CASSLTLAGAYNEQFF
TGTGCCAGCAGCCTGACCCTAGCGGGAGCATACAATGAGCAGTTCTTC
>once|TRBV10-3|TRBJ1-2|-
CAISQGDGYTF
TGTGCCATCAGTCAGGGAGACGGCTACACCTTC
>once|TRBV7-6|TRBJ2-7|-
CASSSQPRGRNYEQYF
TGTGCCAGCAGCTCTCAACCCCGAGGCAGAAACTACGAGCAGTACTTC
>-|TRBV5-8|TRBJ2-7|TRBD1
CASSTGQVGSYEQYF
TGTGCCAGCAGCACCGGACAGGTCGGCTCCTACGAGCAGTACTTC
>-|TRBV19|TRBJ2-2|TRBD1
CASSIPGTGGNTGELFF
TGTGCCAGTAGTATACCAGGGACAGGGGGGAACACCGGGGAGCTGTTTTTT
>-|TRBV9|TRBJ1-3|TRBD1
CASSVGTGPSSGNTIYF
TGTGCCAGCAGCGTAGGGACAGGGCCTTCCTCTGGAAACACCATATATTTT
>-|TRBV19|TRBJ1-2|-
CASSITRTEAYGYTF
TGTGCCAGTAGTATAACCCGGACAGAAGCCTATGGCTACACCTTC
>-|TRBV19|TRBJ2-2|-
CASSMHPPGKGTGELFF
TGTGCCAGTAGTATGCATCCCCCAGGGAAAGGCACCGGGGAGCTGTTTTTT
>-|TRBV28|TRBJ1-1|-
CASSSPGFTTEAFF
TGTGCCAGCAGTTCCCCCGGGTTCACGACTGAAGCTTTCTTT
>-|TRBV7-9|TRBJ2-3|-
CASSFGASTDTQYF
TGTGCCAGCAGCTTTGGGGCTAGCACAGATACGCAGTATTTT
>-|TRBV15|TRBJ1-2|-
CATSSRAYGYTF
TGTGCCACCAGCAGCAGGGCGTATGGCTACACCTTC
>-|TRBV28|TRBJ2-7|-
CASIVPGAGEQYF
TGTGCCAGCATAGTTCCGGGGGCGGGCGAGCAGTACTTC
>-|TRBV29-1|TRBJ1-1|TRBD1
CSVTYRGRSGTEAFF
TGCAGCGTCACCTACAGGGGGCGGAGTGGCACTGAAGCTTTCTTT
>-|TRBV27|TRBJ2-1|TRBD2
CASRRLAGVDNEQFF
TGTGCCAGCAGAAGACTAGCGGGAGTTGACAATGAGCAGTTCTTC